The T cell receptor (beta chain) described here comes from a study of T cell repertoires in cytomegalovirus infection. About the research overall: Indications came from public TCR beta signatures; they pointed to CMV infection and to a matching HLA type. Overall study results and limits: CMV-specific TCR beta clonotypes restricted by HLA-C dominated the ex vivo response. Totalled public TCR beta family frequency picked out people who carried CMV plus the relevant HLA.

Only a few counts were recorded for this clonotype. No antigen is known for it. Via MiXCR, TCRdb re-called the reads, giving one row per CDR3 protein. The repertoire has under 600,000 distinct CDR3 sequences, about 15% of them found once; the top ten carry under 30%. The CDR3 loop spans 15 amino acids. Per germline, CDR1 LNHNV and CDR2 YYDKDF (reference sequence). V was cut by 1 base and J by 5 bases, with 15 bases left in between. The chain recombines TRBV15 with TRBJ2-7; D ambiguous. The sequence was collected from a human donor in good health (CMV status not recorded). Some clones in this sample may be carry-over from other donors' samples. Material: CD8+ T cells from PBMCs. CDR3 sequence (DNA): TGTGCCACCAGCAGAGGGGTTAGGTTTACCGACGAGCAGTACTTC. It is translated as CATSRGVRFTDEQYF. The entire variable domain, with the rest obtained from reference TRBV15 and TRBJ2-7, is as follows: DAMVIQNPRYQVTQFGKPVTLSCSQTLNHNVMYWYQQKSSQAPKLLFHYYDKDFNNEADTPDNFQSRRPNTSFCFLDIRSPGLGDTAMYLCATSRGVRFTDEQYFGPGTRLTVT.